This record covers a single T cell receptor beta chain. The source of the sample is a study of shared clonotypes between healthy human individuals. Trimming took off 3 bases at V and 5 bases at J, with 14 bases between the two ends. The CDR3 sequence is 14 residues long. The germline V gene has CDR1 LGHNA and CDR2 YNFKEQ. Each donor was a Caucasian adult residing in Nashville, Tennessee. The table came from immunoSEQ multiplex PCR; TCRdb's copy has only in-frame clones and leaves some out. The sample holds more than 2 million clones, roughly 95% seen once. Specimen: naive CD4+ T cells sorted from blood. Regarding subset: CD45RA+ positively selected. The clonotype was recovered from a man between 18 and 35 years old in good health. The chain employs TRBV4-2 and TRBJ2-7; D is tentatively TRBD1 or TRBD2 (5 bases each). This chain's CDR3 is CASSQDGTWDEQYF. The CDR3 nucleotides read TGTGCCAGCAGCCAGGACGGGACCTGGGACGAGCAGTACTTC.